The next 14 T cell receptor beta chains were all read from a single sample in a study of CD8 T cells in Susac syndrome. Random hexamers were used to reverse transcribe roughly 0.45 to 1 ug of RNA. TCRdb reprocessed the immunoSEQ multiplex PCR reads via MiXCR and lists one record per CDR3 protein. The sample consists of some 150,000 distinct CDR3 sequences, roughly 96% of them appearing once. Sequencing was done on a sample of CD4+ T cells from PBMCs. These receptor sequences come from a human donor with Susac syndrome.

The chain is built from TRBV7-2 and TRBJ2-7; TRBD2 matches 9 bases. CDR3 length: 15 amino acids. Germline V gene lookup returns CDR1 SGHTA and CDR2 FQGNSA. Germline trimming cut 6 bases from V and 5 bases from J; bases unmatched to any gene: 11. CDR3 sequence (DNA): TGTGCCAGCAGTCCCCGGACTAGCGTTGGCCACGAGCAGTACTTC. Residues: CASSPRTSVGHEQYF.

In this sample, this clonotype turned up a few times. The chain recombines TRBV11-2 with TRBJ2-5; D unresolved. V shed 5 bases and J shed 5 bases, with 15 bases lying between them. The CDR3 is 14 residues long. The V gene's germline CDR1 is SGHAT and CDR2 FQNNGV. In DNA form, the CDR3 reads TGTGCCAGCAGCACCCGGGCACCCCGGGAGACCCAGTACTTC. It codes for CASSTRAPRETQYF.

The rearrangement uses TRBV25-1 and TRBJ1-1; 8 bases match TRBD1. Trimming at V came to 8 bases and at J to 0 bases, leaving 2 bases not matched to a gene. Germline V gene sequence: CDR1 MGHDK, CDR2 SYGVNS. The CDR3 loop spans 13 amino acids. Here the CDR3 reads CASRQGMNTEAFF. CDR3 sequence (DNA): TGTGCCAGCCGACAGGGGATGAACACTGAAGCTTTCTTT.

V gene TRBV2 combines with J gene TRBJ2-3; D is unresolved. Germline values: CDR1 SNHLY, CDR2 FYNNEI. The length of the CDR3 is 13 residues. The V end lost 0 bases, the J end lost 6 bases, and 7 bases lay between the germline ends. The CDR3: CASSEANPDTQYF. For the CDR3, the DNA is TGTGCCAGCAGTGAAGCGAACCCGGATACGCAGTATTTT. The entire variable domain, with the rest obtained from reference TRBV2 and TRBJ2-3, is as follows: EPEVTQTPSHQVTQMGQEVILRCVPISNHLYFYWYRQILGQKVEFLVSFYNNEISEKSEIFDDQFSVERPDGSNFTLKIRSTKLEDSAMYFCASSEANPDTQYFGPGTRLTVL.

The V gene is TRBV15, the J gene TRBJ1-2; 7 bases fit TRBD1. The CDR3 length is 13 residues. Trimming removed 4 bases from V and 5 bases from J; junction bases left unmatched: 4. Germline V gives CDR1 LNHNV, CDR2 YYDKDF (reference sequence). Here the CDR3 DNA reads TGTGCCACCAGCAAAGGGACAGAGTATGGCTACACCTTC. This encodes CATSKGTEYGYTF.

The V and J genes are TRBV5-1 and TRBJ2-5; a weak D match, TRBD2 (6 bases). This CDR3 comprises 15 residues. Germline V gives CDR1 SGHRS, CDR2 YFSETQ. V lost 0 bases to trimming and J lost 4 bases, with 13 bases between them. DNA of the CDR3: TGCGCCAGCAGCTTGGAAGGAGGGAGGCCAGAGACCCAGTACTTC. Translated: CASSLEGGRPETQYF.

The chain combines TRBV4-2 with TRBJ2-5; no clear D gene. The CDR3 is 13 residues long. Trimming left V 3 bases short and J 5 bases short, with 10 bases between. Germline assignment: CDR1 LGHNA and CDR2 YNFKEQ. The CDR3 DNA sequence: TGTGCCAGCAGCCAGGGCCTTCTGGAGACCCAGTACTTC. Translated: CASSQGLLETQYF.

The V gene is TRBV11-1, the J gene TRBJ2-1; D uncertain. Trimming took off 1 base at V and 3 bases at J, with 10 bases between the two ends. This CDR3 has 15 amino acids. Germline values: CDR1 SGHAT, CDR2 FQDESV (reference sequence). The CDR3, as DNA: TGTGCCAGCAGCTTAGAACCAAGAGTCTACAATGAGCAGTTCTTC. Its protein is CASSLEPRVYNEQFF.

V and J are TRBV20-1 and TRBJ1-2; D unclear. Germline assignment: CDR1 DFQATT and CDR2 SNEGSKA (reference sequence). V was clipped by 4 bases and J by 3 bases, with 18 bases between them. This CDR3 contains 15 residues. The CDR3 DNA follows: TGCAGTGCTACGCGACGGCCGACACAGTACTATGGCTACACCTTC. Translating gives CSATRRPTQYYGYTF.

This clonotype is a singleton in its sample. This chain's CDR3 is CSAVRAQETQYF. In DNA, the CDR3 is TGCAGCGCTGTGCGGGCACAAGAGACCCAGTACTTC. This sequence joins TRBV29-1 and TRBJ2-5; maybe TRBD2 (5 bases). V was cut by 7 bases and J by 2 bases, with 11 bases left in between. CDR1 is SQVTM and CDR2 is ANQGSEA in the germline V gene. CDR3 length: 12 amino acids. Filled out from reference TRBV29-1 and TRBJ2-5, the complete variable domain reads SAVISQKPSRDICQRGTSLTIQCQVDSQVTMMFWYRQQPGQSLTLIATANQGSEATYESGFVIDKFPISRPNLTFSTLTVSNMSPEDSSIYLCSAVRAQETQYFGPGTRLLVL.

The chain has TRBV3-1 and TRBJ1-1; D perhaps matches TRBD1 (6 bases). The germline V and J ends were trimmed by 5 bases and 7 bases, with 14 bases remaining between them. CDR3 length: 13 amino acids. The germline V gene has CDR1 LGHDT and CDR2 YNNKEL (reference sequence). CDR3 DNA: TGTGCCAGCAGCAAAGGGGGATGGATTGAAGCTTTCTTT. The encoded protein is CASSKGGWIEAFF.

This clonotype was counted once. The J gene is TRBJ2-1, the V gene TRBV20-1, with 14 bases that match TRBD2. The CDR3 is made up of 17 amino acids. Germline V CDR1 and CDR2: DFQATT, SNEGSKA (reference sequence). Trimming at V came to 1 base and at J to 8 bases, leaving 10 bases not matched to a gene. The CDR3 sequence: CSARVPYQGLAGDEQFF. CDR3 DNA: TGCAGTGCTAGAGTCCCCTACCAGGGACTAGCGGGGGATGAGCAGTTCTTC.

The chain combines TRBV5-1 with TRBJ2-5, with 13 nucleotides matching TRBD2. CDR3 length: 16 residues. Trimming took 4 bases from V and 2 from J; bases not matched to a gene: 5. Germline values: CDR1 SGHRS, CDR2 YFSETQ. Written as DNA, the CDR3 is TGCGCCAGCAGCACCGGACTAGCGGGGGAACAAGAGACCCAGTACTTC. Its protein is CASSTGLAGEQETQYF.

The chain carries TRBV7-2 and TRBJ2-3; D might be TRBD2 (6 bases). With 5 bases removed from V and 2 bases from J, the gap between germline ends came to 14 bases. The CDR3 sequence is 15 residues long. Germline-derived CDR1 and CDR2 are SGHTA and FQGNSA. In nucleotides, the CDR3 is TGTGCCAGCAGCCGGAGGACTAAGCCCACAGATACGCAGTATTTT. Protein sequence: CASSRRTKPTDTQYF.